The 25 T cell receptor beta chains in this list originate from one sample, sequenced in a study of blood T cells in healthy people across ages (dated by TCRdb to about 2015). The receptor library was made with 5' RACE. Sequencing instrument: Illumina HiSeq 2500. A second PCR of about 7 to 12 cycles was run with a J-beta primer mix and a sample-barcoded 5' primer. TCRdb passed the public sequencing reads through fastp at Q25 and MiXCR, retaining productive beta sequences. CDR3 protein sequences are deduplicated, and each keeps its most common genes and DNA. This sample is represented by about 670,000 distinct CDR3 sequences; around 50% of them were singletons. The ten largest clones capture approximately 13% of the sample. The specimen sequenced was blood. The receptors come from a woman aged 80 or over in good health.

As for this clonotype: One base away lies a much larger clone, so this may be a sequencing read error. The chain employs TRBV10-2 and TRBJ2-6; possible D gene TRBD2, 5 bases. CDR3 length: 15 amino acids. Germline CDR1 is WSHSY and CDR2 is SAAADI. The CDR3 DNA reads TGCGCCAGCAGTGAGGAGGGAACTGGGACCAACGTCCTGACTTTC. This encodes CASSEEGTGTNVLTF.

The sample holds many counts of this clonotype. The rearrangement joins TRBV6-4 to TRBJ2-3, with 12 bases lining up with TRBD2. The junction had 7 bases not matched to a gene; V was cut back by 4 bases and J by 5 bases. Germline lookup yields CDR1 MRHNA and CDR2 SNTAGT. The CDR3 has 16 amino acids. CDR3: CASSASSGGAEDTQYF. CDR3 DNA: TGTGCCAGCAGTGCCTCTAGCGGGGGGGCCGAAGATACGCAGTATTTT.

Of note for this clonotype: Given a much more abundant clone one base away, this may be a read error. The rearrangement uses TRBV12-3 or TRBV12-4 and TRBJ2-1, with D tentatively TRBD2 (6 bases). V was pared by 6 bases and J by 0 bases, with 15 bases between. This CDR3 region has 16 residues. CDR3 amino acids: CASRGWAGSSYNEQFF. In DNA form, the CDR3 reads TGTGCCAGCAGGGGTTGGGCGGGAAGCTCCTACAATGAGCAGTTCTTC.

This clonotype appeared many times. The rearrangement joins TRBV30 to TRBJ2-7; D tentatively fits TRBD1 or TRBD2 (6 bases each). Germline CDR1 and CDR2: GTSNPN and SVGIG (reference sequence). CDR3 size: 15 residues. V shed 5 bases and J shed 1 base, with 18 bases lying between them. In DNA, the CDR3 is TGTGCCTGGGCCCGCTTGGGGGGCGCGTCCTACGAGCAGTACTTC. Translating it yields CAWARLGGASYEQYF. Complete variable domain (other parts from reference TRBV30 and TRBJ2-7): SQTIHQWPATLVQPVGSPLSLECTVEGTSNPNLYWYRQAAGRGLQLLFYSVGIGQISSEVPQNLSASRPQDRQFILSSKKLLLSDSGFYLCAWARLGGASYEQYFGPGTRLTVT.

This chain joins TRBV20-1 and TRBJ1-6; no firm D call. V was cut by 4 bases and J by 7 bases, with 17 bases left in between. The germline CDR1 and CDR2 sequences are DFQATT and SNEGSKA (reference sequence). The CDR3 is made up of 15 amino acids. CDR3 nucleotide sequence: TGCAGTGCTATCAGATACGGATTCTCCAATTCACCCCTCCACTTT. Its translation is CSAIRYGFSNSPLHF.

In this sample, this clonotype turned up many times. CDR3: CASRDGTENIQYF. The CDR3 DNA reads TGTGCCAGCAGGGACGGGACAGAAAACATTCAGTACTTC. J is TRBJ2-4 and V is TRBV6-5; 7 nucleotides match TRBD1. V shed 6 bases and J 5 bases; nucleotides not matched to a gene: 4. The CDR3 length is 13 residues. Per the germline V gene, CDR1 is MNHEY and CDR2 is SVGAGI.

This clonotype is a singleton in its sample. This may stem from a read error, because a much larger clone lies one nucleotide away. V gene TRBV12-3 or TRBV12-4 combines with J gene TRBJ2-1; 9 nucleotides line up with TRBD2. The CDR3 is made up of 14 amino acids. Germline trimming cut 6 bases from V and 13 bases from J; bases unmatched to any gene: 13. CDR3 protein: CASSPTTSGETQFF. The CDR3 DNA sequence: TGTGCCAGCAGCCCCACGACTAGCGGAGAGACCCAGTTCTTC.

V is TRBV20-1 and J is TRBJ1-2, with D unclear. Germline loops: CDR1 DFQATT, CDR2 SNEGSKA (reference sequence). The CDR3 is 12 amino acids. The V gene lost 0 bases and the J gene lost 7 bases, with 9 bases spanning the gap. CDR3 sequence (DNA): TGCAGTGCTAGAGATAAGGGCACTGGCTACACCTTC. Protein sequence: CSARDKGTGYTF.

J is TRBJ2-7 and V is TRBV29-1; 11 bases map to TRBD1. The germline V gene encodes CDR1 SQVTM and CDR2 ANQGSEA. CDR3 size: 12 residues. V was clipped by 7 bases and J by 7 bases; unmatched bases: 6. DNA for the CDR3: TGCAGCGCCAGGACAGGGGGCCATGAGCAGTACTTC. Translating gives CSARTGGHEQYF.

The chain employs TRBV25-1 and TRBJ1-1, with D unresolved. The V end was cut by 1 base, the J end by 1 base, with 4 bases between. Germline V gene data show CDR1 as MGHDK and CDR2 as SYGVNS. The CDR3 extends over 13 amino acids. The chain's CDR3 is CASSEWTNTEAFF. In DNA form, the CDR3 reads TGTGCCAGCAGTGAATGGACGAACACTGAAGCTTTCTTT. Full variable domain (outside the CDR3, taken from reference TRBV25-1 and TRBJ1-1): EADIYQTPRYLVIGTGKKITLECSQTMGHDKMYWYQQDPGMELHLIHYSYGVNSTEKGDLSSESTVSRIRTEHFPLTLESARPSHTSQYLCASSEWTNTEAFFGQGTRLTVV.

This clonotype occurred many times. The CDR3 sequence is CASSLTIIHEQFF. The CDR3 DNA reads as TGTGCCAGCAGCCTGACAATTATCCATGAGCAGTTCTTC. This sequence joins TRBV7-6 and TRBJ2-1; D is uncertain. The germline V and J ends were trimmed by 5 bases and 8 bases, with 13 bases remaining between them. CDR3 length: 13 amino acids. Per the germline V gene, CDR1 is SGHVS and CDR2 is FNYEAQ.

This clonotype was detected many times. The chain is built from TRBV5-1 and TRBJ2-3; tentatively, D is TRBD1 (5 bases). Trimming took 4 bases from V and 2 from J, leaving 11 bases between them. The CDR3 is 14 residues long. The germline V gene has CDR1 SGHRS and CDR2 YFSETQ. CDR3 sequence: CASSLQGDTDTQYF. DNA for the CDR3: TGCGCCAGCAGCCTCCAAGGGGACACAGATACGCAGTATTTT.

This sequence joins TRBV2 and TRBJ2-2; the D gene could be TRBD1 or TRBD2 (5 bases each). Trimming cost V 3 bases and J 6 bases, with 5 bases left between them. Germline V gene data show CDR1 as SNHLY and CDR2 as FYNNEI. This CDR3 comprises 12 residues. DNA for the CDR3: TGTGCCAGCAGTGAGGGGGCCGGGGAGCTGTTTTTT. Amino acids: CASSEGAGELFF. The full variable domain, completed using reference TRBV2 and TRBJ2-2, is EPEVTQTPSHQVTQMGQEVILRCVPISNHLYFYWYRQILGQKVEFLVSFYNNEISEKSEIFDDQFSVERPDGSNFTLKIRSTKLEDSAMYFCASSEGAGELFFGEGSRLTVL.

The chain links TRBV10-3 to TRBJ1-5, with D maybe TRBD1 (6 bases). The CDR3 loop spans 13 amino acids. Looked up from germline, CDR1 is ENHRY and CDR2 is SYGVKD. V was clipped by 8 bases and J by 6 bases, with 14 bases between them. CDR3 residues: CAIAHLQGQPQHF. The CDR3 nucleotides read TGTGCCATCGCCCACCTACAGGGTCAGCCCCAGCATTTT.

The sample holds many counts of this clonotype. The genes are TRBV29-1 and TRBJ1-4; D remains ambiguous. This CDR3 region has 16 residues. Trimming removed 3 bases at V and 5 bases at J, with 19 bases between. Per the germline V gene, CDR1 is SQVTM and CDR2 is ANQGSEA. The CDR3 coding sequence is TGCAGCGTTGATAGGCGGAAAGGTATTGAGAATGAAAAACTGTTTTTT. Its translation: CSVDRRKGIENEKLFF.

For this clonotype: A much bigger clone sits one base away, suggesting this may be a read error. V and J are TRBV29-1 and TRBJ2-3; 7 bases agree with TRBD1. This CDR3 spans 12 amino acids. Germline V lookup: CDR1 SQVTM, CDR2 ANQGSEA. The CDR3 is CSLGQNTDTRYF. The CDR3 DNA follows: TGCAGCTTGGGACAGAACACAGATACGCGGTATTTT.

The chain recombines TRBV20-1 with TRBJ2-1; D unclear. V was trimmed by 5 bases and J by 4 bases, leaving 18 bases between them. Germline CDR1 and CDR2: DFQATT and SNEGSKA (reference sequence). The CDR3 contains 15 residues. In DNA form, the CDR3 reads TGCAGTGCTCCCACCCTTGCGCGGCTTTACAATGAGCAGTTCTTC. It is translated as CSAPTLARLYNEQFF.

This chain uses TRBV10-3 with TRBJ2-3; D perhaps matches TRBD2 (5 bases). The CDR3 sequence is 13 residues long. CDR1 is ENHRY, CDR2 SYGVKD, per germline. Trimming removed 6 bases from V and 5 bases from J, with 12 bases in between. Here the CDR3 DNA reads TGTGCCATCAGGGACGAGAGGGTAGATACGCAGTATTTT. Protein sequence: CAIRDERVDTQYF.

Ten or more counts support this clonotype. V gene TRBV10-3 combines with J gene TRBJ2-7; 14 nucleotides match TRBD2. The CDR3 runs 18 residues. CDR1 and CDR2 from the germline V gene are ENHRY and SYGVKD. Unmatched junction bases numbered 9, after V lost 4 bases and J lost 1 base. In DNA form, the CDR3 reads TGTGCCATCAGTGGGGGACTAGCGGGAGTCCCAAATTCCTACGAGCAGTACTTC. This encodes CAISGGLAGVPNSYEQYF.

A word on this clonotype: The junction differs from germline at one of its ends, possibly a read error. The chain couples TRBV7-2 to TRBJ2-5, with 9 bases matching TRBD2. This CDR3 has 18 amino acids. The germline V gene has CDR1 SGHTA and CDR2 FQGNSA. CDR3: CAGSLAGLAGFQKETQYF. CDR3 coding DNA: TGTGCCGGCAGCTTAGCGGGGCTAGCGGGATTCCAGAAAGAGACCCAGTACTTC.

This clonotype was observed once. V usage is TRBV20-1 and J usage is TRBJ2-1; D is ambiguous. From germline, CDR1 is DFQATT and CDR2 SNEGSKA (reference sequence). This CDR3 contains 16 residues. V gave up 6 bases and J gave up 0 bases, with 18 bases separating them. CDR3 bases: TGCAGTGCGGCCGGCAAAACCCGAAGCTCCTACAATGAGCAGTTCTTC. The encoded protein is CSAAGKTRSSYNEQFF.

A remark on this clonotype: A much larger clonotype is one base distant, so this may be a read error. The chain combines TRBV12-5 with TRBJ2-5, with a weak D call TRBD2 (5 bases). Trimming removed 5 bases at V and 4 bases at J, with 11 bases between. This CDR3 region has 13 residues. Per germline, CDR1 LGHNT and CDR2 FRNRAP. The CDR3 coding sequence is TGTGCTAGTGGTGTACGGGGTACAGAGACCCAGTACTTC. This codes for CASGVRGTETQYF.

This chain joins TRBV4-1 and TRBJ2-2, with TRBD1 identical over 11 bases. The CDR3 covers 15 residues. Germline CDR1 MGHRA, CDR2 YSYEKL. V was pared by 1 base and J by 7 bases, with 2 bases of the junction left unmatched. DNA for the CDR3: TGCGCCAGCAGCCAAGTGGGACAGGGGGGCGGGGAGCTGTTTTTT. This translates into CASSQVGQGGGELFF.

V usage is TRBV2 and J usage is TRBJ1-2; D uncertain. Trimming shortened V by 2 bases and J by 8 bases, and 9 bases separated the two germline ends. Germline-derived CDR1 and CDR2 are SNHLY and FYNNEI. The CDR3 is 12 residues long. The CDR3 DNA is TGTGCCAGCAGTGAATTCGTGCGAGGCTACACCTTC. It specifies CASSEFVRGYTF.

This clonotype was seen more than once but under ten times. The chain has TRBV11-2 and TRBJ2-6; D is ambiguous. CDR3 size: 15 residues. Germline V gene data show CDR1 as SGHAT and CDR2 as FQNNGV. Trimming took 5 bases from V and 0 from J, leaving 8 bases between them. The CDR3 is CASSGTISGANVLTF. In DNA form, the CDR3 reads TGTGCCAGCAGCGGAACGATCTCTGGGGCCAACGTCCTGACTTTC.